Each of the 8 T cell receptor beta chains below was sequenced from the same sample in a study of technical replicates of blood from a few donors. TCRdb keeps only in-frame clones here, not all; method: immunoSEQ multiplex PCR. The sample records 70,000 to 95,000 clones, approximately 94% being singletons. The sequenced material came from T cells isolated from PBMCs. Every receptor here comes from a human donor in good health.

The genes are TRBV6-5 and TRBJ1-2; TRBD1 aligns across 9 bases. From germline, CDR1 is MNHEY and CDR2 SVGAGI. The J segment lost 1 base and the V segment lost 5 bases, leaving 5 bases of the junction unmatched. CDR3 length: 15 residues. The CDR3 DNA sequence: TGTGCCAGCAGTCCCAGGACAGGGGTTAACTATGGCTACACCTTC. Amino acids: CASSPRTGVNYGYTF.

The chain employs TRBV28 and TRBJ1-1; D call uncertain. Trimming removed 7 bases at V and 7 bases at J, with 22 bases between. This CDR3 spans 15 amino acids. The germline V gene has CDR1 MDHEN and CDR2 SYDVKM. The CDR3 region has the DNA TGTGCCAGCATTTCCCCCCTGGCGAGGGCTGGTGAAGCTTTCTTT. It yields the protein CASISPLARAGEAFF. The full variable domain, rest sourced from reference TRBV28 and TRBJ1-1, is DVKVTQSSRYLVKRTGEKVFLECVQDMDHENMFWYRQDPGLGLRLIYFSYDVKMKEKGDIPEGYSVSREKKERFSLILESASTNQTSMYLCASISPLARAGEAFFGQGTRLTVV.

CDR3 sequence (DNA): TGTGCCAGCAGTTTGACGTGGGCGATGAACACCGGGGAGCTGTTTTTT. It yields the protein CASSLTWAMNTGELFF. The chain recombines TRBV27 with TRBJ2-2; no reliable D call. Germline CDR1 MNHEY, CDR2 SMNVEV (reference sequence). The V end lost 3 bases, the J end lost 1 base, and 12 bases lay between the germline ends. The CDR3 loop spans 16 amino acids.

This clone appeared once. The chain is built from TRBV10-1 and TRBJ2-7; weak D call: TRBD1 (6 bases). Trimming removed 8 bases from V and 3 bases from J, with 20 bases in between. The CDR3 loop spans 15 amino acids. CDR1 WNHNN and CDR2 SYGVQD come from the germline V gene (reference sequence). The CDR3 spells CASLTGGPEHYEQYF. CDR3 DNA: TGCGCCAGCCTCACTGGGGGCCCGGAACACTACGAGCAGTACTTC.

In nucleotides, the CDR3 is TGTGCCAGCAGTTACTCGCTTGCGGGGGCCTTAGATACGCAGTATTTT. Translated: CASSYSLAGALDTQYF. V is TRBV6-5 and J is TRBJ2-3, with D possibly being TRBD2 (7 bases). Per germline, CDR1 MNHEY and CDR2 SVGAGI. CDR3 size: 16 residues. With 0 bases removed from V and 5 bases from J, the gap between germline ends came to 15 bases.

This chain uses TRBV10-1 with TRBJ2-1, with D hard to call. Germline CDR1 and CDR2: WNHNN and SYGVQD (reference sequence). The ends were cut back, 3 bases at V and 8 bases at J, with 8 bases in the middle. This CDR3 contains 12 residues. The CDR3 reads CASSDRFYEQFF. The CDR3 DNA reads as TGCGCCAGCAGTGACCGTTTCTATGAGCAGTTCTTC.

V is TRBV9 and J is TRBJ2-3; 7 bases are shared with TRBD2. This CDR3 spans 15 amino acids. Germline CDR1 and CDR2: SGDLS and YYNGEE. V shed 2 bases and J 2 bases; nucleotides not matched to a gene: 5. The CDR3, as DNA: TGTGCCAGCAGCGTGGCGGGGGAATACACAGATACGCAGTATTTT. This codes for CASSVAGEYTDTQYF. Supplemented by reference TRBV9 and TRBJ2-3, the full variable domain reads DSGVTQTPKHLITATGQRVTLRCSPRSGDLSVYWYQQSLDQGLQFLIQYYNGEERAKGNILERFSAQQFPDLHSELNLSSLELGDSALYFCASSVAGEYTDTQYFGPGTRLTVL.

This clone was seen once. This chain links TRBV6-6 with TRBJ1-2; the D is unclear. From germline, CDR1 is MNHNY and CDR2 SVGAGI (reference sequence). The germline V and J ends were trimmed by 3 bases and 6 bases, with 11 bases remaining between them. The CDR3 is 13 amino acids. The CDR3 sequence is CASSYSRRDGYTF. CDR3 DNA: TGTGCCAGCAGTTATTCCCGCCGGGATGGCTACACCTTC.